The source of this T cell receptor (beta chain) is a study of blood T cell repertoires in COVID-19. Study summary: The analysed material was cDNA or gDNA that came from T cells, B-cell-depleted T cells, or PBMCs.

A Seattle source enrolled patients during active infection and followed them longitudinally. Turning to this clone: Other nucleotide sequences from this sample produce the same CDR3.

As processed by the authors: Estimation of nucleated cell counts relied on the amplification of reference gene primers. Sequencing was performed with immunoSEQ multiplex PCR; in TCRdb, only in-frame clones are kept and a portion is missing. V and J calls and clone size follow that table, whereas D and trimming were derived from the DNA. The sample carries more than 80,000 clones, 76% recorded once. V shed 3 bases and J shed 3 bases, with 9 bases lying between them. Germline lookup yields CDR1 MDHEN and CDR2 SYDVKM. CDR3 length equals 15 residues. The clonotype was recovered from a man at least 80 years old with COVID-19, enrolled during active disease. Sequencing input: peripheral blood. The chain uses TRBV28 and TRBJ1-6; D is possibly TRBD1 (5 bases). The CDR3 region has the DNA TGTGCCAGCAGTTTCATCCAGGGCTATAATTCACCCCTCCACTTT. Translating gives CASSFIQGYNSPLHF.